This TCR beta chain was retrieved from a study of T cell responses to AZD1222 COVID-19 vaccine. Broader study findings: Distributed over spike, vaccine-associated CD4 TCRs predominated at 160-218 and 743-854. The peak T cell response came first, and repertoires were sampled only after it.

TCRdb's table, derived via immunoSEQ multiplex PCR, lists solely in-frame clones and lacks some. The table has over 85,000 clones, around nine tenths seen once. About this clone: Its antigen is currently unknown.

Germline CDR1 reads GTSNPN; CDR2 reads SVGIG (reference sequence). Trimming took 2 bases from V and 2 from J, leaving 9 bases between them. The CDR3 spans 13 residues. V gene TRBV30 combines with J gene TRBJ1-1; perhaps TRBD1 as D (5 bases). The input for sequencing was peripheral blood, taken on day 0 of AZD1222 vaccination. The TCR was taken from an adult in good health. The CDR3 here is CAWSPTVNTEAFF. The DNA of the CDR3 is TGTGCCTGGAGTCCGACAGTTAACACTGAAGCTTTCTTT.